This TCR beta chain appears in the sequencing data of a study of shared clonotypes between healthy human individuals (dated by TCRdb to 2020 to 2021). Some background on the complete study: The cohort included three men and a couple of women between 18 and 49 years of age. For each donor, three plates each were used for CD4 naive and CD4 memory, two plates were used for CD8 naive, and one plate was used for CD8 memory. To estimate repertoire size and how much clonotypes are shared between individuals, the study performed deep sequencing of blood TCR repertoires from a few healthy adults. Libraries were prepared and TCR repertoires were sequenced by different laboratories using diverse techniques, in order to increase sequencing depth and limit assay-specific biases. Each donor's leukapheresis produced roughly between roughly 0.85 and 9.5 billion PBMCs.

Donors were healthy HIV-negative adults with no recently reported acute infections or vaccinations. Every donor was a Caucasian adult living in Nashville, Tennessee, USA. CD4+ T cells were enriched through magnetic negative selection, after which naive cells were positively selected on CD45RA and the remaining negative fraction served as the memory subset. After blood collection by leukapheresis, PBMCs were isolated using Ficoll-Histopaque density gradient centrifugation and then cryopreserved in the vapor phase of liquid nitrogen. Purity and quantity of every magnetically sorted T cell population were checked by analytical flow cytometry. Genomic DNA was isolated from every sorted fraction and measured by UV absorbance on a Nanodrop 2000c. In regard to this clone: This clone's antigen is unknown. No qualities accompany the bases; no much larger clone lies one base away.

TCR CDR3 regions were amplified from genomic DNA by multiplex PCR using the deep immunoSEQ assay. Genomic DNA extracted from each cell subset was distributed evenly over all wells of several immunoSEQ 96-well plates, and each plate served as one replicate. Each replicate PCR for sorted subsets received roughly 200 ng genomic DNA, equal to roughly 29,000 T cell genomes. The purified libraries were quantified using a Qubit 3.0 fluorometer, sized with a Bioanalyzer 2100, and then quantified again using the KAPA Library Quantification kit. Every immunoSEQ 96-well plate was sequenced on a separate single-read 150-cycle Illumina NextSeq 550 flow cell. As for how the authors treated the data: Because the immunoSEQ output held only junctional sequences and lacked quality scores, the filtering could not match the filtering applied to full-length reads. To assign V/J genes and CDR3, sequences were annotated using PyIR, a Python wrapper for IgBLAST v1.9, with IMGT germline references. Any read was removed if the V/J assignment was weak (E-value above 1e-6), the CDR3 was missing, or the read contained stop codons, out-of-frame junctions, or ambiguous translated residues. V3J clonotypes were defined as sequences sharing the same inferred V gene, J gene, and CDR3 amino acid sequence. Percentage overlap between repertoires was computed as shared unique clonotypes divided by the size of the smaller repertoire. RTK rarefaction, the Chao1 estimator, and Recon v2.1 estimates of unobserved clonotypes were used to assess repertoire richness. OLGA was used to compute generation probabilities for all TCRbeta clonotypes that the gDNA method yielded from a handful of donors. TCRdb re-hosts the immuneACCESS table, in-frame sequences only. Its copies lack some clones; in the studies checked, an unresolved V gene accounts for under half of them, and the cause for the rest is not known. V and J calls and clone size follow that table, whereas D and trimming were derived from the DNA. Across this sample there are some 1.5 million clones, with roughly 97% seen only once. Jointly, the top ten make up roughly 1.1% of the sample.

Here is what the overall study found, with its caveats: The genetic and exposure-history diversity represented was limited by the small number of donors. Based on pairwise subsampling, the degree of clonotype sharing among donors was expected to be affected by sequencing depth. Sampling was limited to blood, and TCR repertoires in tissue likely differ from TCR repertoires in blood. Across a handful of donors, roughly 5.4% of naive CD4, roughly 3.5% of naive CD8, approximately 2.5% of memory CD4, and approximately 0.4% of memory CD8 clonotypes were shared. Compared with non-shared clonotypes, clonotypes shared by all four sorted-subset donors had higher generation probabilities. Estimated clonotype richness was generally larger for naive than for memory subsets. Even with the large sequencing depth, rarefaction of the sorted-subset datasets indicated that sequencing was incomplete.

A distance of 16 bases separates the germline ends of V and J, which lose 6 bases and 8 bases respectively. As encoded in the germline V gene, CDR1 is MNHEY while CDR2 is SVGAGI. Reading from cysteine to phenylalanine, the CDR3 counts 14 amino acids. Here the CDR3 DNA is all that survives: 42 bases in frame from base 1. Material: naive CD4+ T cells sorted from blood. The sample's cell subset or site, from its label and the paper: CD45RA+ positively selected. This TCR derives from a man under 40 in good health. The chain was built from TRBV6-5 and TRBJ1-4, with the D gene not clear enough to name. The CDR3 region: CASSPDWNREKLFF. The DNA is TGTGCCAGCAGCCCAGACTGGAACCGCGAAAAACTGTTTTTT.